One sample yielded the 16 T cell receptor beta chains listed below, sequenced in a study of T cell changes during pregnancy in multiple sclerosis. The repertoire was sequenced with immunoSEQ multiplex PCR; TCRdb's copy has only in-frame clones and lacks some. Of fewer than 65,000 clones detected, roughly nine tenths appear once; the ten largest clones hold approximately 0.8%. The sequences come from CD4+ T cells from peripheral blood mononuclear cells, collected in the first trimester of pregnancy. The origin of the receptors is a female donor with multiple sclerosis, enrolled in a pregnancy study.

The chain joins TRBV19 to TRBJ2-5; possible D gene TRBD2, 6 bases. This CDR3 spans 12 amino acids. V shed 3 bases and J shed 5 bases, with 7 bases lying between them. Germline V CDR1 and CDR2: LNHDA, SQIVND (reference sequence). The CDR3 sequence: CASSIRGETQYF. In DNA, the CDR3 is TGTGCCAGTAGTATTCGGGGGGAGACCCAGTACTTC.

The J gene is TRBJ2-7, the V gene TRBV7-8, with D maybe TRBD1 (5 bases). Trimming left V 2 bases short and J 6 bases short, with 5 bases between. The CDR3 covers 11 residues. Germline-derived CDR1 and CDR2 are SGHVS and FQNEAQ. In DNA, the CDR3 is TGTGCCAGCAGCTTACAGGGCGAGCAGTACTTC. The encoded protein is CASSLQGEQYF. The entire variable domain, with the rest obtained from reference TRBV7-8 and TRBJ2-7, is as follows: GAGVSQSPRYKVAKRGQDVALRCDPISGHVSLFWYQQALGQGPEFLTYFQNEAQLDKSGLPSDRFFAERPEGSVSTLKIQRTQQEDSAVYLCASSLQGEQYFGPGTRLTVT.

The count of this clone is one. The chain is built from TRBV7-3 and TRBJ2-1, with 10 bases fitting TRBD2. V gave up 5 bases and J gave up 4 bases; unmatched junction bases: 8. Germline CDR1 SGHTA, CDR2 FQGTGA. The CDR3 is made up of 16 amino acids. The CDR3 DNA sequence: TGTGCCAGCAGCGCACGCCTAGCGGGGGCTTACAATGAGCAGTTCTTC. Translated: CASSARLAGAYNEQFF.

The gene calls are TRBV5-4 and TRBJ2-5; D is unclear. The CDR3 runs to 13 residues. Germline CDR1 SGHNT, CDR2 YYREEE (reference sequence). V was clipped by 4 bases and J by 0 bases, with 7 bases between them. The CDR3: CASSLPYQETQYF. The CDR3 nucleotides read TGTGCCAGCAGCCTCCCGTACCAAGAGACCCAGTACTTC.

The rearrangement links TRBV7-2 to TRBJ1-1; a possible D gene is TRBD1 (6 bases). The V end lost 4 bases, the J end lost 4 bases, and 13 bases lay between the germline ends. Germline CDR1 and CDR2: SGHTA and FQGNSA. This CDR3 comprises 14 residues. For the CDR3, the DNA is TGTGCCAGCAGCTCCAGGGGCGATGGCACTGAAGCTTTCTTT. It is translated as CASSSRGDGTEAFF. Combining the CDR3 with reference TRBV7-2 and TRBJ1-1 gives the whole variable domain GAGVSQSPSNKVTEKGKDVELRCDPISGHTALYWYRQSLGQGLEFLIYFQGNSAPDKSGLPSDRFSAERTGGSVSTLTIQRTQQEDSAVYLCASSSRGDGTEAFFGQGTRLTVV.

The chain combines TRBV10-3 with TRBJ1-5, with TRBD1 matching over 7 bases. Unmatched junction bases numbered 7, after V lost 6 bases and J lost 2 bases. The CDR3 covers 15 residues. Germline V gene sequence: CDR1 ENHRY, CDR2 SYGVKD. CDR3 nucleotide sequence: TGTGCCATCAGCCCGACAGGGAATGGCAATCAGCCCCAGCATTTT. Its translation: CAISPTGNGNQPQHF.

The gene calls are TRBV9 and TRBJ1-4, with D maybe TRBD1 (6 bases). The CDR3 has 15 residues. V was cut by 3 bases and J by 7 bases, with 16 bases left in between. CDR1 and CDR2 (germline): SGDLS, YYNGEE. The CDR3 protein is CASSATQGGGEKLFF. The CDR3 DNA sequence: TGTGCCAGCAGCGCCACGCAAGGGGGGGGTGAAAAACTGTTTTTT.

The chain recombines TRBV6-4 with TRBJ2-7; D gene ambiguous. Germline V gives CDR1 MRHNA, CDR2 SNTAGT. V gave up 8 bases and J gave up 3 bases, with 8 bases separating them. The CDR3 consists of 11 residues. The CDR3 region has the DNA TGTGCCAGCGGCCCCATCTACGAGCAGTACTTC. Translation: CASGPIYEQYF.

This clone was detected once. The rearrangement uses TRBV7-2 and TRBJ2-5, with 9 bases identical to TRBD2. Germline V gene lookup returns CDR1 SGHTA and CDR2 FQGNSA. CDR3 length: 17 amino acids. The V gene end was trimmed by 1 base and the J gene end by 5 bases; junction bases not matched to a gene: 11. CDR3 nucleotide sequence: TGTGCCAGCAGCTTAGAGTCTGCGGGGGGGGCCGGGGAGACCCAGTACTTC. This gives the protein CASSLESAGGAGETQYF.

The V gene is TRBV15, the J gene TRBJ1-2; tentative D call: TRBD1 (5 bases). CDR3 length: 17 amino acids. V lost 4 bases and J 3 bases, leaving 21 bases between the germline ends. Looked up from germline, CDR1 is LNHNV and CDR2 is YYDKDF (reference sequence). This chain's CDR3 is CATSIQMGGGIYYGYTF. The CDR3 region has the DNA TGTGCCACCAGCATTCAGATGGGTGGGGGGATTTACTATGGCTACACCTTC.

This chain uses TRBV11-2 with TRBJ2-1; TRBD1 agrees at 10 bases. V shed 5 bases and J 7 bases; nucleotides not matched to a gene: 8. The CDR3 runs to 15 residues. Germline lookup yields CDR1 SGHAT and CDR2 FQNNGV. CDR3 sequence (DNA): TGTGCCAGCAGCCTACACGGGACAGGGGAAAATGAGCAGTTCTTC. It translates to CASSLHGTGENEQFF. Supplemented by reference TRBV11-2 and TRBJ2-1, the full variable domain reads EAGVAQSPRYKIIEKRQSVAFWCNPISGHATLYWYQQILGQGPKLLIQFQNNGVVDDSQLPKDRFSAERLKGVDSTLKIQPAKLEDSAVYLCASSLHGTGENEQFFGPGTRLTVL.

The rearrangement uses TRBV6-5 and TRBJ1-2, with 11 bases aligning to TRBD1. This CDR3 spans 15 amino acids. Germline CDR1 reads MNHEY; CDR2 reads SVGAGI. V shed 4 bases and J 2 bases; nucleotides not matched to a gene: 3. The CDR3 bases are TGTGCCAGCAGTTCCGGACAGGGGGCGAACTATGGCTACACCTTC. It is translated as CASSSGQGANYGYTF.

The J gene is TRBJ2-7, the V gene TRBV21-1; TRBD1 reflects the table's D call only, with no check against the DNA. TRBV21-1 is an annotated pseudogene. CDR3 length: 19 amino acids. The CDR3 DNA reads as TGTGCCAGCAGCAACCCCCATTGTGAGGGACAGGGGACCCCCTACGAGCAGTACTTC. It is translated as CASSNPHCEGQGTPYEQYF.

The DNA for the CDR3 is TGTGCCAGCAGGAACACAGGTCTCGATTTAGGATACGAGCAGTACTTC. Its protein is CASRNTGLDLGYEQYF. This chain joins TRBV5-6 and TRBJ2-7, with a tentative D call TRBD1 (5 bases). V lost 5 bases and J 4 bases, leaving 22 bases between the germline ends. The V gene's germline CDR1 is SGHDT and CDR2 YYEEEE. The CDR3 spans 16 residues.

This sequence joins TRBV6-1 and TRBJ2-2; D is possibly TRBD2 (5 bases). Germline V gene sequence: CDR1 MNHNS, CDR2 SASEGT. The CDR3 length is 17 residues. Trimming removed 2 bases at V and 1 base at J, with 14 bases between. The CDR3 protein is CASSELRRWGNTGELFF. The CDR3 bases are TGTGCCAGCAGTGAACTTAGGAGGTGGGGGAACACCGGGGAGCTGTTTTTT.

V gene TRBV2 combines with J gene TRBJ1-2, with 7 bases matching TRBD1. Germline-derived CDR1 and CDR2 are SNHLY and FYNNEI. V lost 2 bases and J lost 3; bases outside the gene matches: 3. This CDR3 is 14 amino acids long. CDR3: CASSETTGDYGYTF. The CDR3 DNA sequence: TGTGCCAGCAGTGAAACCACAGGGGACTATGGCTACACCTTC.